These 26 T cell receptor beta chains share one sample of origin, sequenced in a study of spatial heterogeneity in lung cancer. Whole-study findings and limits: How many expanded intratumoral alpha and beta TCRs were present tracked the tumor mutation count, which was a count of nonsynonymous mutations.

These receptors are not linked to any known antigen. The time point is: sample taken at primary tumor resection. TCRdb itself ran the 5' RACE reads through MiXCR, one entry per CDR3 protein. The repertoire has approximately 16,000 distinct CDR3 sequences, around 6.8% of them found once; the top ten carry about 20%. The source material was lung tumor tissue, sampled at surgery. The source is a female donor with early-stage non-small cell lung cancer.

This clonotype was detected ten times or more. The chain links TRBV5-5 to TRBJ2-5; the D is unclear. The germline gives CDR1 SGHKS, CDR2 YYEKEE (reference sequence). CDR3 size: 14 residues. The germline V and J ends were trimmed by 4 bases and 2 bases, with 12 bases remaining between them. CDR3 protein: CASSNRHGQETQYF. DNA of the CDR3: TGTGCCAGCAGCAATCGGCACGGTCAAGAGACCCAGTACTTC.

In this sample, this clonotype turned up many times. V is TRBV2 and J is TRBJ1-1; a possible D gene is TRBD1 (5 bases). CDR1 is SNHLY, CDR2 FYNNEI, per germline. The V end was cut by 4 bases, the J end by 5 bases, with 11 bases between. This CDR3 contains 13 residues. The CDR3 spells CASSVQGRTEAFF. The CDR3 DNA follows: TGTGCCAGCAGTGTTCAGGGAAGGACTGAAGCTTTCTTT.

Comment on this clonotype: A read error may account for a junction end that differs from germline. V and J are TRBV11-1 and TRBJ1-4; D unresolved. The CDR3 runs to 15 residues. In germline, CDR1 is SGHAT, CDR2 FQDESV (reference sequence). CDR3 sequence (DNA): TGTGCCGGCAGCCGTGACCTTGGGGATAATGAAAAACTGTTTTTT. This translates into CAGSRDLGDNEKLFF.

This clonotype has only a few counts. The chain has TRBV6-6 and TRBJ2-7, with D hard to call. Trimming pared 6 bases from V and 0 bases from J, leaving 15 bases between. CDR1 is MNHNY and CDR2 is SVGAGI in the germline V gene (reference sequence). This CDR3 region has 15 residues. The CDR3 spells CASRLASPNSYEQYF. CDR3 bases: TGTGCCAGCAGGCTTGCCAGCCCCAACTCCTACGAGCAGTACTTC.

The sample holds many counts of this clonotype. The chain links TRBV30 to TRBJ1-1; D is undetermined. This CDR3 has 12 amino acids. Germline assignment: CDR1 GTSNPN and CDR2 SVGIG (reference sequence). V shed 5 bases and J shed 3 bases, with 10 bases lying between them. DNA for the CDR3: TGTGCCTGGGAACCGGTGGACACTGAAGCTTTCTTT. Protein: CAWEPVDTEAFF.

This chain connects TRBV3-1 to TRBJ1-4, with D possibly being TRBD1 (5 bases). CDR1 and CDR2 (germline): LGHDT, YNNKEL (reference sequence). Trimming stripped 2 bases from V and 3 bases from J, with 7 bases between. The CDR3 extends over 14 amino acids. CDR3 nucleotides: TGTGCCAGCAGCCAACGGGGGGCTAATGAAAAACTGTTTTTT. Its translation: CASSQRGANEKLFF.

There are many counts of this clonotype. The CDR3 DNA is TGTGCCAGCAGTTTAAGGCTTGACTCCGGAGTGAGCACAGATACGCAGTATTTT. The encoded protein is CASSLRLDSGVSTDTQYF. This chain joins TRBV28 and TRBJ2-3; D remains unclear. Trimming pared 2 bases from V and 0 bases from J, leaving 18 bases between. The length of the CDR3 is 18 residues. The germline gives CDR1 MDHEN, CDR2 SYDVKM.

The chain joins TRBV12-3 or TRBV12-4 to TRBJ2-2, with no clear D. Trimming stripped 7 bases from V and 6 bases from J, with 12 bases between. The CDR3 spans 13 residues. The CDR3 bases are TGTGCCAGCACCCCGGGCTGGGCCGGGGAGCTGTTTTTT. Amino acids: CASTPGWAGELFF.

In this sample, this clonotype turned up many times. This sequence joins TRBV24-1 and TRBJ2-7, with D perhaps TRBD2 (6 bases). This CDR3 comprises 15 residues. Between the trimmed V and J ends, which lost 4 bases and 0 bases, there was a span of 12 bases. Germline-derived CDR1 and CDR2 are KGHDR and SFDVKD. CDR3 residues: CATSDGGDPSYEQYF. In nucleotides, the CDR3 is TGTGCCACCAGTGACGGAGGGGACCCCTCCTACGAGCAGTACTTC.

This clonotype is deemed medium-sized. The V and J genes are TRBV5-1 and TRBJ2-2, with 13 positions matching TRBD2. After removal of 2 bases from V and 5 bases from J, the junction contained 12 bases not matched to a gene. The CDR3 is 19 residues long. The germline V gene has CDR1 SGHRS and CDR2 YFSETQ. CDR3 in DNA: TGCGCCAGCAGCTTCTCGACTAGCGGGGGGTCCTGGTTGACCGGGGAGCTGTTTTTT. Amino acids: CASSFSTSGGSWLTGELFF.

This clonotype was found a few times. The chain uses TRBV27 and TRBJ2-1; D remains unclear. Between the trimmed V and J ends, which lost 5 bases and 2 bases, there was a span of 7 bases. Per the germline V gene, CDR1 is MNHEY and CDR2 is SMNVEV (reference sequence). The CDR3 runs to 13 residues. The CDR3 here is CASSTETYNEQFF. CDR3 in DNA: TGTGCCAGCAGTACCGAGACCTACAATGAGCAGTTCTTC.

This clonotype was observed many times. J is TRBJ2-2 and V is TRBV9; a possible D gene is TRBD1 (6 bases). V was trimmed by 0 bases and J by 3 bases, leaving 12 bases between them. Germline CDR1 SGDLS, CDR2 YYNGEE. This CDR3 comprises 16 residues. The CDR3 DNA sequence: TGTGCCAGCAGCGTAGTGGGGGCGCGGGACACCGGGGAGCTGTTTTTT. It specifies CASSVVGARDTGELFF.

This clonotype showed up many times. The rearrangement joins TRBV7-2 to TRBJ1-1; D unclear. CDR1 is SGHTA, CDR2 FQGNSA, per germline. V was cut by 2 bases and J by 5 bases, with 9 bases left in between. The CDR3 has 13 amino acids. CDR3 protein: CASSLPERTEAFF. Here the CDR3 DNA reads TGTGCCAGCAGCTTACCTGAACGGACTGAAGCTTTCTTT. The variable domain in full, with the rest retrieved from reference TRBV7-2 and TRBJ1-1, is GAGVSQSPSNKVTEKGKDVELRCDPISGHTALYWYRQSLGQGLEFLIYFQGNSAPDKSGLPSDRFSAERTGGSVSTLTIQRTQQEDSAVYLCASSLPERTEAFFGQGTRLTVV.

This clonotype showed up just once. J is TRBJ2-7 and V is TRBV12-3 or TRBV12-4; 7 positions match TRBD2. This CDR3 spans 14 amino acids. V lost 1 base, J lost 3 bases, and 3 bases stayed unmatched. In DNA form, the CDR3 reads TGTGCCAGCAGTTTAGATGCTAGCGGCTACGAGCAGTACTTC. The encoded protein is CASSLDASGYEQYF.

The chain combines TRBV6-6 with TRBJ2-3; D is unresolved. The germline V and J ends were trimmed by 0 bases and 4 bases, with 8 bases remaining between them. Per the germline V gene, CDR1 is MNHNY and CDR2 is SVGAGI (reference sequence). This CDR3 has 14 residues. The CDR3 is CASSYSGSPDTQYF. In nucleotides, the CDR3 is TGTGCCAGCAGTTACTCGGGATCCCCAGATACGCAGTATTTT.

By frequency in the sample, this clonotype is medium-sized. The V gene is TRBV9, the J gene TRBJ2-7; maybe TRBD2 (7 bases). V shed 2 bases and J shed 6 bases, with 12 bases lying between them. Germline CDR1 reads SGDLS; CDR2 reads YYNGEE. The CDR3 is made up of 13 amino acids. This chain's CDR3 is CASSVGGGGEQYF. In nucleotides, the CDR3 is TGTGCCAGCAGCGTGGGCGGGGGCGGCGAGCAGTACTTC. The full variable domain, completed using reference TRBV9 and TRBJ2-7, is DSGVTQTPKHLITATGQRVTLRCSPRSGDLSVYWYQQSLDQGLQFLIQYYNGEERAKGNILERFSAQQFPDLHSELNLSSLELGDSALYFCASSVGGGGEQYFGPGTRLTVT.

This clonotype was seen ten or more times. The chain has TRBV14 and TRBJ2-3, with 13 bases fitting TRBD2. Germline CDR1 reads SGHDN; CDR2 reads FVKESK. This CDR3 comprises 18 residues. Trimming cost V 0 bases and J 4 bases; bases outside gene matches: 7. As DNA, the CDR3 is TGTGCCAGCAGCCAAGAACTAGCGGGGGGGCGACACCCAGATACGCAGTATTTT. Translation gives CASSQELAGGRHPDTQYF.

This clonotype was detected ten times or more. The CDR3 DNA reads TGTGCCAGCAGTTTACAGGGCGCCGGGGAGCTGTTTTTT. The encoded protein is CASSLQGAGELFF. The V gene is TRBV12-3 or TRBV12-4, the J gene TRBJ2-2; possible D gene TRBD1, 5 bases. This CDR3 has 13 residues. Trimming shortened V by 2 bases and J by 6 bases, and 7 bases separated the two germline ends.

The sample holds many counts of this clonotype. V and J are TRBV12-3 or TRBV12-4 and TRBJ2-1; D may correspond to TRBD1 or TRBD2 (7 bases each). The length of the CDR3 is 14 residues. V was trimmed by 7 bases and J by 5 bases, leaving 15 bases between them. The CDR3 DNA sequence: TGTGCCAGCACCTCCGGGGGGACAGACAATGAGCAGTTCTTC. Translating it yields CASTSGGTDNEQFF.

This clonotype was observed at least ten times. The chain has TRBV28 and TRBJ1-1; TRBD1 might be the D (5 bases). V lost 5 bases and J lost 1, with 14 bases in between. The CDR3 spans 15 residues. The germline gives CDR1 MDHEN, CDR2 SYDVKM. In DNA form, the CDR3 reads TGTGCCAGCAGTCCACGGACATTTGAGAACACTGAAGCTTTCTTT. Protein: CASSPRTFENTEAFF. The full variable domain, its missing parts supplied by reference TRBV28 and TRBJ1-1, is DVKVTQSSRYLVKRTGEKVFLECVQDMDHENMFWYRQDPGLGLRLIYFSYDVKMKEKGDIPEGYSVSREKKERFSLILESASTNQTSMYLCASSPRTFENTEAFFGQGTRLTVV.

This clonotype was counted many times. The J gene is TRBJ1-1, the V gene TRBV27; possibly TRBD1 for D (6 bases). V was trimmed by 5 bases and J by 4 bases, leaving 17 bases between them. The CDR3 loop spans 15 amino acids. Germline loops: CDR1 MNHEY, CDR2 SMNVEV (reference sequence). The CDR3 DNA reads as TGTGCCAGCAGTCTCAACTCCAGGGGTATCACTGAAGCTTTCTTT. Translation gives CASSLNSRGITEAFF.

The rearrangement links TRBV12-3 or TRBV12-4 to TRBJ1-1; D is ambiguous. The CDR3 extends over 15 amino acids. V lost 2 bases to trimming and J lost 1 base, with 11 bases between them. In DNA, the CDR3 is TGTGCCAGCAGTTTAAGTTCGACACCGAACACTGAAGCTTTCTTT. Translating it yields CASSLSSTPNTEAFF.

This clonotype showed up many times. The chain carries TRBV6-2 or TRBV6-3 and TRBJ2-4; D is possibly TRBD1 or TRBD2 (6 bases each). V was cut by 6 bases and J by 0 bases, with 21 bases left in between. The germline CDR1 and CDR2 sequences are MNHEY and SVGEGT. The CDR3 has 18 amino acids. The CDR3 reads CASSPSQMGGLAKNIQYF. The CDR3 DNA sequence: TGTGCCAGCAGCCCCTCTCAAATGGGGGGCCTAGCCAAAAACATTCAGTACTTC.

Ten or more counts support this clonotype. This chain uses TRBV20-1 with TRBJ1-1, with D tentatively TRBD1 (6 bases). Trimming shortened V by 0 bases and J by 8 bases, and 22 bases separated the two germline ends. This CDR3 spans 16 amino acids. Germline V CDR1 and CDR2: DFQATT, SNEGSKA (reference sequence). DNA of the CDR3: TGCAGTGCTAGAGATCGGCCCTGGGCAGGGGCGATCGAAGCTTTCTTT. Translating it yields CSARDRPWAGAIEAFF.

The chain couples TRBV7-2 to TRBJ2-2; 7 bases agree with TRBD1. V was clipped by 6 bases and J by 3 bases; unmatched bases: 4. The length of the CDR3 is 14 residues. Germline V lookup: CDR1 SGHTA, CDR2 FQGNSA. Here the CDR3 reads CASSFTGDTGELFF. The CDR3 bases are TGTGCCAGCAGTTTTACAGGGGACACCGGGGAGCTGTTTTTT. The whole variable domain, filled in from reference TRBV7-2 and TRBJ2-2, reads GAGVSQSPSNKVTEKGKDVELRCDPISGHTALYWYRQSLGQGLEFLIYFQGNSAPDKSGLPSDRFSAERTGGSVSTLTIQRTQQEDSAVYLCASSFTGDTGELFFGEGSRLTVL.

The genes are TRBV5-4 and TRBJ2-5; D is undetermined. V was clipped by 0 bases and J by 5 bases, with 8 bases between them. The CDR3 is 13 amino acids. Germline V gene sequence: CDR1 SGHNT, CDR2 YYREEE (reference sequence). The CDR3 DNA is TGTGCCAGCAGCTTGGTTCCCGGGGAGACCCAGTACTTC. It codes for CASSLVPGETQYF.